This T cell receptor (beta chain) was sequenced during a study of blood T cell repertoires in COVID-19. Sequencing used immunoSEQ multiplex PCR; TCRdb keeps in-frame clones, though not all of them. Seen here are some 330,000 clones, roughly 88% observed once, and the top ten hold about 4.7%. This clone has just one count. The specimen sequenced was PBMCs or T cells enriched from blood (not recorded which). The source of this sequence is a man aged 25 to 40 who had recovered from COVID-19.

Here the CDR3 reads CASSGAGGRETQYF. CDR3 nucleotide sequence: TGTGCCAGCAGTGGTGCGGGGGGGCGAGAGACCCAGTACTTC. J is TRBJ2-5 and V is TRBV2; TRBD2 agrees at 9 bases. The germline gives CDR1 SNHLY, CDR2 FYNNEI. The J segment lost 4 bases and the V segment lost 4 bases, leaving 4 bases of the junction unmatched. The CDR3 runs 14 residues.